Each of the 8 T cell receptor beta chains below was sequenced from the same sample in a study of shared clonotypes between healthy human individuals (dated by TCRdb to about 2020). The library came from the immunoSEQ multiplex PCR assay. This immuneACCESS table, as held by TCRdb, lists in-frame sequences with V and J called but not all clones. Of the missing ones, under half trace to an unresolved V gene in checked studies; the others have no known cause. A total of some 2 million clones appear in this sample, 90% to 95% of them only once. The ten largest clones represent 0.13% of the sample. The material sequenced was naive CD4+ T cells sorted from blood. The sample's cell subset or site label, decoded: CD45RA+ positively selected. Receptor source: a man aged 18 to 29 in good health.

Worth noting for this clone: Other DNA sequences in the same sample also yield this CDR3. The chain is built from TRBV5-1 and TRBJ2-7; no firm D call. This CDR3 spans 14 amino acids. Germline V gives CDR1 SGHRS, CDR2 YFSETQ. V was cut by 1 base and J by 2 bases, with 10 bases left in between. CDR3 loop: CASSLRSGPYEQYF. CDR3 DNA: TGCGCCAGCAGCTTGCGGTCAGGACCCTACGAGCAGTACTTC.

CDR3 in DNA: TGCGCCAGCACGGGATCCGGGACAGTGAGGGAGCAGTACTTC. This codes for CASTGSGTVREQYF. The chain couples TRBV5-1 to TRBJ2-7; 7 bases are shared with TRBD1. J was trimmed by 7 bases and V by 6 bases; bases with no gene match: 13. Germline loops: CDR1 SGHRS, CDR2 YFSETQ. The CDR3 extends over 14 amino acids. Drawing the rest from reference TRBV5-1 and TRBJ2-7, the complete variable domain is KAGVTQTPRYLIKTRGQQVTLSCSPISGHRSVSWYQQTPGQGLQFLFEYFSETQRNKGNFPGRFSGRQFSNSRSEMNVSTLELGDSALYLCASTGSGTVREQYFGPGTRLTVT.

The rearrangement joins TRBV5-1 to TRBJ2-5, with a weak D call TRBD2 (6 bases). Germline V lookup: CDR1 SGHRS, CDR2 YFSETQ. This CDR3 has 15 residues. The ends were cut back, 4 bases at V and 3 bases at J, with 16 bases in the middle. The CDR3 spells CASSPRRAAEETQYF. CDR3 nucleotide sequence: TGCGCCAGCAGCCCAAGGAGGGCAGCCGAAGAGACCCAGTACTTC.

The chain employs TRBV2 and TRBJ1-4; 7 bases map to TRBD1. This CDR3 comprises 16 residues. Germline trimming cut 4 bases from V and 7 bases from J; bases unmatched to any gene: 12. CDR1 is SNHLY and CDR2 is FYNNEI in the germline V gene. The CDR3 DNA is TGTGCCAGCAGTGGCGGGACAGCATCGCAGGGTGAAAAACTGTTTTTT. Amino acid sequence: CASSGGTASQGEKLFF.

Notes on this clone: Other DNA sequences in this sample translate to the same CDR3. The chain combines TRBV18 with TRBJ2-7; D unclear. The ends were cut back, 3 bases at V and 2 bases at J, with 2 bases in the middle. Germline-derived CDR1 and CDR2 are KGHSH and LQKENI. The CDR3 covers 11 residues. Here the CDR3 DNA reads TGTGCCAGCTCACCGGCCTACGAGCAGTACTTC. Protein sequence: CASSPAYEQYF.

The V call is TRBV19, the J call TRBJ1-5; possible D gene TRBD1, 6 bases. Between the trimmed V and J ends, which lost 4 bases and 9 bases, there was a span of 22 bases. Germline CDR1 reads LNHDA; CDR2 reads SQIVND (reference sequence). The CDR3 has 16 residues. CDR3: CASSTSGVSVGMPQHF. CDR3 in DNA: TGTGCCAGTAGTACTTCAGGGGTGTCCGTTGGCATGCCCCAGCATTTT.

The rearrangement joins TRBV30 to TRBJ1-4, with D hard to call. V was shortened by 4 bases and J by 7 bases, with 13 bases between the two germline ends. Germline values: CDR1 GTSNPN, CDR2 SVGIG (reference sequence). The CDR3 runs to 13 residues. CDR3 residues: CAWNRVEGEKLFF. CDR3 nucleotides: TGTGCCTGGAACCGAGTCGAGGGTGAAAAACTGTTTTTT. Complete variable domain (other parts from reference TRBV30 and TRBJ1-4): SQTIHQWPATLVQPVGSPLSLECTVEGTSNPNLYWYRQAAGRGLQLLFYSVGIGQISSEVPQNLSASRPQDRQFILSSKKLLLSDSGFYLCAWNRVEGEKLFFGSGTQLSVL.

The J gene is TRBJ1-1, the V gene TRBV2; the match to TRBD1 covers 8 bases. Germline V gives CDR1 SNHLY, CDR2 FYNNEI. J was trimmed by 1 base and V by 3 bases; bases with no gene match: 7. The CDR3 spans 16 residues. CDR3 region: CASSEARGPTNTEAFF. In DNA, the CDR3 is TGTGCCAGCAGTGAGGCCAGGGGGCCAACGAACACTGAAGCTTTCTTT.